The 31 T cell receptor beta chains in this list originate from one sample, sequenced in a study of blood T cell repertoires in COVID-19 (dated by TCRdb to 2018 to 2020). Preparation of the library involved the immunoSEQ multiplex PCR assay. Entries here come from immuneACCESS through TCRdb and include only in-frame sequences with V and J called. Some clones fail to appear in such tables; in the studies checked, an unresolved V gene covers under half of the shortfall, and the cause of the remainder is unknown. For this sample the table gives 120,000 to 150,000 clones, of which 75% to 90% were detected only once. Of the sample, under 3.5% is held by the ten largest clones. Source material: peripheral blood. The origin of the receptors is a woman between 55 and 75 years old with active COVID-19.

This clone has a single count. This chain joins TRBV7-6 and TRBJ2-1; TRBD2 aligns across 12 bases. Per the germline V gene, CDR1 is SGHVS and CDR2 is FNYEAQ. The CDR3 has 17 amino acids. Trimming cost V 5 bases and J 7 bases; bases outside gene matches: 12. CDR3 coding DNA: TGTGCCAGCAGCGCTACTACATTAACTAGCGGGGGGAATGAGCAGTTCTTC. Protein sequence: CASSATTLTSGGNEQFF.

V usage is TRBV21-1 and J usage is TRBJ1-1; the table's D gene call, TRBD1, was not cross checked with the DNA. TRBV21-1 is listed as a pseudogene. This CDR3 has 18 residues. CDR3 nucleotides: TGTGCCAGCAGCATCGACGAACCCGACAGGGAGATGAACACTGAAGCTTTCTTT. It encodes CASSIDEPDREMNTEAFF.

The gene calls are TRBV7-9 and TRBJ2-1; a weak D match, TRBD1 (6 bases). The V end was cut by 2 bases, the J end by 5 bases, with 13 bases between. CDR1 SEHNR and CDR2 FQNEAQ come from the germline V gene (reference sequence). The CDR3 contains 15 residues. CDR3 amino acids: CASSLRTQGNNEQFF. As DNA, the CDR3 is TGTGCCAGCAGCTTAAGGACTCAGGGGAACAATGAGCAGTTCTTC. Full variable domain (outside the CDR3, taken from reference TRBV7-9 and TRBJ2-1): DTGVSQNPRHKITKRGQNVTFRCDPISEHNRLYWYRQTLGQGPEFLTYFQNEAQLEKSRLLSDRFSAERPKGSFSTLEIQRTEQGDSAMYLCASSLRTQGNNEQFFGPGTRLTVL.

The chain recombines TRBV2 with TRBJ2-4; TRBD1 matches 8 bases. V trimming: 6 bases; J trimming: 7 bases; junction bases outside the gene matches: 11. The CDR3 length is 15 residues. The germline CDR1 and CDR2 sequences are SNHLY and FYNNEI. The CDR3 loop reads CASRETGGGLNIQYF. The CDR3, as DNA: TGTGCCAGCAGGGAAACAGGGGGAGGTCTGAACATTCAGTACTTC.

This clone was seen once. The J gene is TRBJ2-7, the V gene TRBV19, with unresolved D. Germline values: CDR1 LNHDA, CDR2 SQIVND (reference sequence). There are 13 residues in the CDR3. V was shortened by 3 bases and J by 3 bases, with 9 bases between the two germline ends. The DNA of the CDR3 is TGTGCCAGTAGTATCGATCTAGACTACGAGCAGTACTTC. Amino acid sequence: CASSIDLDYEQYF. Full variable domain (outside the CDR3, taken from reference TRBV19 and TRBJ2-7): DGGITQSPKYLFRKEGQNVTLSCEQNLNHDAMYWYRQDPGQGLRLIYYSQIVNDFQKGDIAEGYSVSREKKESFPLTVTSAQKNPTAFYLCASSIDLDYEQYFGPGTRLTVT.

This chain uses TRBV27 with TRBJ2-1, with TRBD2 matching 8 bases. Germline CDR1 is MNHEY and CDR2 is SMNVEV (reference sequence). There are 17 residues in the CDR3. J was trimmed by 3 bases and V by 2 bases; bases with no gene match: 9. This chain's CDR3 is CASSLTSGVSLYNEQFF. CDR3 DNA sequence: TGTGCCAGCAGTTTAACTAGCGGAGTTTCCCTCTACAATGAGCAGTTCTTC.

The V call is TRBV3-1 (or the pseudogene TRBV3-2), the J call TRBJ1-4; 7 bases are a match to TRBD1. Germline V gives CDR1 LGHDT, CDR2 YNNKEL (reference sequence). V shed 4 bases and J 5 bases; nucleotides not matched to a gene: 4. CDR3 length: 14 amino acids. CDR3 sequence (DNA): TGTGCCAGCAGCCTACAGGGACAGAATGAAAAACTGTTTTTT. This sequence encodes CASSLQGQNEKLFF.

This clone appeared once. The V and J genes are TRBV18 and TRBJ1-6, with 8 bases that match TRBD1. The CDR3 covers 17 residues. Per germline, CDR1 KGHSH and CDR2 LQKENI. V lost 3 bases and J lost 6; bases outside the gene matches: 10. The CDR3 is CASSPHPVGTGNSPLHF. The CDR3 bases are TGTGCCAGCTCACCTCACCCAGTGGGGACAGGTAATTCACCCCTCCACTTT. The entire variable domain, with the rest obtained from reference TRBV18 and TRBJ1-6, is as follows: NAGVMQNPRHLVRRRGQEARLRCSPMKGHSHVYWYRQLPEEGLKFMVYLQKENIIDESGMPKERFSAEFPKEGPSILRIQQVVRGDSAAYFCASSPHPVGTGNSPLHFGNGTRLTVT.

V gene TRBV4-2 combines with J gene TRBJ1-5; D not resolved. Germline CDR1 and CDR2: LGHNA and YNFKEQ. The ends were cut back, 0 bases at V and 1 base at J, with 7 bases in the middle. This CDR3 is 15 amino acids long. The CDR3 reads CASSQDLSSNQPQHF. CDR3 DNA sequence: TGTGCCAGCAGCCAAGATCTCTCGAGCAATCAGCCCCAGCATTTT.

The chain carries TRBV3-1 (or the pseudogene TRBV3-2) and TRBJ1-4; D is ambiguous. Germline CDR1 LGHDT, CDR2 YNNKEL (reference sequence). V gave up 1 base and J gave up 8 bases, with 5 bases separating them. This CDR3 is 12 amino acids long. Here the CDR3 DNA reads TGTGCCAGCAGCCAAGTCGAGGAAAAACTGTTTTTT. This encodes CASSQVEEKLFF.

The rearrangement links TRBV5-1 to TRBJ2-3; D remains ambiguous. There are 18 residues in the CDR3. The germline CDR1 and CDR2 sequences are SGHRS and YFSETQ. The V and J ends lost 0 bases and 0 bases respectively, with 17 bases between them. The CDR3 sequence: CASSLVGLAETSTDTQYF. CDR3 in DNA: TGCGCCAGCAGCTTGGTAGGCTTGGCGGAGACGAGCACAGATACGCAGTATTTT.

This chain uses TRBV11-3 with TRBJ2-1; 10 nucleotides agree with TRBD1. The germline CDR1 and CDR2 sequences are SGHNT and YENEEA. V was clipped by 7 bases and J by 9 bases; unmatched bases: 9. CDR3 length: 14 amino acids. CDR3 loop: CASTRDRGRGEQFF. The CDR3 DNA is TGTGCCAGCACGCGGGACAGGGGAAGGGGTGAGCAGTTCTTC.

This clone was detected a few times. The genes are TRBV28 and TRBJ1-6, with D possibly matching TRBD1 (6 bases). This CDR3 comprises 15 residues. V was clipped by 6 bases and J by 9 bases, with 18 bases between them. Germline lookup yields CDR1 MDHEN and CDR2 SYDVKM. CDR3 in DNA: TGTGCCAGCAGCCCCGGACAGCAGCTTTTTTCACCCCTCCACTTT. This translates into CASSPGQQLFSPLHF.

The chain is built from TRBV19 and TRBJ1-4; D possibly corresponds to TRBD1 (6 bases). The CDR3 is 15 amino acids. V was clipped by 4 bases and J by 4 bases, with 13 bases between them. Germline V gene data show CDR1 as LNHDA and CDR2 as SQIVND (reference sequence). The CDR3 spells CASSTQGMINEKLFF. CDR3 nucleotides: TGTGCCAGTAGTACCCAGGGGATGATTAATGAAAAACTGTTTTTT.

This sequence joins TRBV6-5 and TRBJ2-1; 12 positions agree with TRBD2. CDR3 length equals 14 residues. Germline CDR1 is MNHEY and CDR2 is SVGAGI. Losses at the gene ends were 6 bases for V and 3 bases for J; bases not matched to a gene: 0. CDR3 nucleotides: TGTGCCAGCAGACTAGCGGGGGGCTACAATGAGCAGTTCTTC. This translates into CASRLAGGYNEQFF.

This clone showed up just once. The genes are TRBV5-6 and TRBJ2-1; D is possibly TRBD2 (5 bases). Germline loops: CDR1 SGHDT, CDR2 YYEEEE. The germline V and J ends were trimmed by 0 bases and 7 bases, with 20 bases remaining between them. This CDR3 has 17 amino acids. CDR3 DNA: TGTGCCAGCAGCTTGGCCGTGTCACTAGAATCCCAGAATGAGCAGTTCTTC. This encodes CASSLAVSLESQNEQFF.

The chain links TRBV11-2 to TRBJ2-3, with 8 bases fitting TRBD2. The germline CDR1 and CDR2 sequences are SGHAT and FQNNGV. Germline trimming cut 3 bases from V and 0 bases from J; bases unmatched to any gene: 8. The CDR3 is made up of 17 amino acids. The CDR3 sequence is CASSFTSGGTSTDTQYF. In DNA, the CDR3 is TGTGCCAGCAGCTTCACCAGCGGGGGAACTAGCACAGATACGCAGTATTTT.

The V call is TRBV6-6, the J call TRBJ1-1, with 7 positions matching TRBD1. There are 14 residues in the CDR3. The germline CDR1 and CDR2 sequences are MNHNY and SVGAGI (reference sequence). After removal of 0 bases from V and 4 bases from J, the junction contained 2 bases not matched to a gene. The CDR3 region has the DNA TGTGCCAGCAGTTACTCGACAGGGAGCACTGAAGCTTTCTTT. Protein sequence: CASSYSTGSTEAFF.

This chain joins TRBV4-2 and TRBJ2-7; 9 positions match TRBD2. CDR3 size: 14 residues. In germline, CDR1 is LGHNA, CDR2 YNFKEQ. Germline trimming cut 0 bases from V and 10 bases from J; bases unmatched to any gene: 7. In DNA, the CDR3 is TGTGCCAGCAGCCAAGAGGGGAGCGGGAGGTACCAGTACTTC. Amino acids: CASSQEGSGRYQYF.

The chain couples TRBV5-6 to TRBJ1-1; D may be TRBD1 (6 bases). CDR1 is SGHDT and CDR2 is YYEEEE in the germline V gene. Trimming removed 4 bases from V and 1 base from J, with 20 bases in between. The CDR3 length is 17 residues. CDR3 DNA sequence: TGTGCCAGCAGCCTCTCATTTGGACAGAGCTGGAACACTGAAGCTTTCTTT. Its translation is CASSLSFGQSWNTEAFF.

The DNA of the CDR3 is TGTGCCAGCAGCTTTACTAGCGAGCTAGACAATGAGCAGTTCTTC. This sequence encodes CASSFTSELDNEQFF. The chain recombines TRBV7-3 with TRBJ2-1, with 7 bases that match TRBD2. The V segment lost 3 bases and the J segment 5 bases; nucleotides outside the gene matches: 7. The CDR3 loop spans 15 amino acids. The germline V gene encodes CDR1 SGHTA and CDR2 FQGTGA.

The chain combines TRBV7-9 with TRBJ2-1, with TRBD1 identical over 7 bases. V shed 2 bases, J shed 3 bases, and the junction held 7 bases outside the gene matches. There are 16 residues in the CDR3. CDR1 is SEHNR, CDR2 FQNEAQ, per germline (reference sequence). The CDR3 nucleotides are TGTGCCAGCAGCTTAATCCCTAGGGGGCTCTACAATGAGCAGTTCTTC. It codes for CASSLIPRGLYNEQFF.

This chain connects TRBV11-2 to TRBJ2-7, with D perhaps matching TRBD2 (6 bases). V was clipped by 2 bases and J by 1 base, with 12 bases between them. Germline V CDR1 and CDR2: SGHAT, FQNNGV. The CDR3 consists of 15 residues. The CDR3 DNA reads as TGTGCCAGCAGCTTACGCGGGAAGGGGTCCTACGAGCAGTACTTC. Its protein product is CASSLRGKGSYEQYF.

This chain joins TRBV27 and TRBJ1-1, with 8 bases identical to TRBD1. The CDR3 has 15 amino acids. Germline V CDR1 and CDR2: MNHEY, SMNVEV (reference sequence). J lost 4 bases, V lost 6 bases, and 10 bases had no gene match. The CDR3 spells CASSQQGGASTEAFF. CDR3 DNA sequence: TGTGCCAGCAGCCAACAGGGGGGGGCTAGCACTGAAGCTTTCTTT.

The chain recombines TRBV27 with TRBJ2-7; 8 bases agree with TRBD1. CDR3 length: 15 amino acids. CDR1 and CDR2 from the germline V gene are MNHEY and SMNVEV (reference sequence). The trim removed 2 bases at V and 7 bases at J, leaving 10 bases unmatched. The CDR3 DNA reads TGTGCCAGCAGTTTAAGGGGACAGGTAGTGGGAGAGCAGTACTTC. Translated, it gives CASSLRGQVVGEQYF.

The gene calls are TRBV5-1 and TRBJ2-5; 14 bases match TRBD2. After removal of 8 bases from V and 4 bases from J, the junction contained 19 bases not matched to a gene. The CDR3 totals 19 residues. The germline V gene has CDR1 SGHRS and CDR2 YFSETQ. The CDR3 sequence is CASSPTQGLAGVLGETQYF. As DNA, the CDR3 is TGCGCCAGTTCCCCAACCCAGGGACTAGCGGGAGTACTCGGAGAGACCCAGTACTTC.

This clone was recorded once. The genes are TRBV5-6 and TRBJ2-2, with 7 bases that match TRBD1. The CDR3 contains 15 residues. Germline CDR1 is SGHDT and CDR2 is YYEEEE. After removal of 3 bases from V and 1 base from J, the junction contained 3 bases not matched to a gene. CDR3: CASSWRQGNTGELFF. The CDR3, as DNA: TGTGCCAGCAGCTGGCGACAGGGGAACACCGGGGAGCTGTTTTTT.

This chain uses TRBV27 with TRBJ2-7, with D possibly being TRBD2 (7 bases). The ends were cut back, 6 bases at V and 7 bases at J, with 22 bases in the middle. Germline loops: CDR1 MNHEY, CDR2 SMNVEV (reference sequence). The CDR3 runs to 15 residues. The CDR3 loop reads CASRGGGGPLREQYF. DNA of the CDR3: TGTGCCAGCAGGGGGGGAGGGGGACCTCTACGAGAGCAGTACTTC.

J is TRBJ2-5 and V is TRBV9; TRBD2 agrees at 10 bases. The germline V gene has CDR1 SGDLS and CDR2 YYNGEE. V dropped 0 bases and J dropped 5; count of bases not matched to a gene: 13. The CDR3 loop spans 18 amino acids. CDR3 sequence: CASSVGGAGGPWDETQYF. The CDR3 DNA reads TGTGCCAGCAGCGTAGGTGGAGCGGGAGGGCCCTGGGATGAGACCCAGTACTTC. The whole variable domain, remainder taken from reference TRBV9 and TRBJ2-5, is DSGVTQTPKHLITATGQRVTLRCSPRSGDLSVYWYQQSLDQGLQFLIQYYNGEERAKGNILERFSAQQFPDLHSELNLSSLELGDSALYFCASSVGGAGGPWDETQYFGPGTRLLVL.

The genes are TRBV7-3 and TRBJ2-5, with 13 positions matching TRBD2. V lost 4 bases to trimming and J lost 2 bases; unmatched junction nucleotides: 4. This CDR3 region has 16 residues. Per the germline V gene, CDR1 is SGHTA and CDR2 is FQGTGA. The CDR3 region is CASSWGLAGKQETQYF. The CDR3, as DNA: TGTGCCAGCAGCTGGGGACTAGCGGGGAAACAAGAGACCCAGTACTTC.

The rearrangement joins TRBV18 to TRBJ1-1; D is ambiguous. V lost 3 bases to trimming and J lost 0 bases, with 17 bases between them. The CDR3 length is 17 residues. Germline CDR1 KGHSH, CDR2 LQKENI. CDR3 nucleotides: TGTGCCAGCTCACCCTCGGAGATCCAACTCTTGAACACTGAAGCTTTCTTT. The encoded protein is CASSPSEIQLLNTEAFF. The full variable domain, with the rest looked up from reference TRBV18 and TRBJ1-1, is NAGVMQNPRHLVRRRGQEARLRCSPMKGHSHVYWYRQLPEEGLKFMVYLQKENIIDESGMPKERFSAEFPKEGPSILRIQQVVRGDSAAYFCASSPSEIQLLNTEAFFGQGTRLTVV.